Below are 25 T cell receptor beta chains sequenced from a single sample in a study of blood T cell repertoires in COVID-19. TCRdb's table, derived via immunoSEQ multiplex PCR, lists solely in-frame clones and lacks some. The repertoire holds about 180,000 clones, with around 80% as singletons. What was sequenced was peripheral blood. Receptor source: a woman between 70 and 85 years old with acute or convalescent COVID-19.

The chain is built from TRBV18 and TRBJ1-3; D gene uncertain. Germline lookup yields CDR1 KGHSH and CDR2 LQKENI. Trimming cost V 4 bases and J 7 bases, with 11 bases left between them. This CDR3 is built from 13 residues. CDR3 protein: CASSREPGNTIYF. The CDR3 DNA is TGTGCCAGCTCACGAGAACCGGGGAACACCATATATTTT.

The gene calls are TRBV20-1 and TRBJ1-5, with a possible D match to TRBD1 (5 bases). The germline V gene encodes CDR1 DFQATT and CDR2 SNEGSKA (reference sequence). The V end was cut by 3 bases, the J end by 0 bases, with 12 bases between. The CDR3 runs 15 residues. The CDR3 here is CSASTGIYSNQPQHF. In DNA form, the CDR3 reads TGCAGTGCTAGTACAGGCATTTATAGCAATCAGCCCCAGCATTTT.

The chain recombines TRBV6-2 or TRBV6-3 with TRBJ2-2; a weak D match, TRBD1 (5 bases). Trimming stripped 5 bases from V and 5 bases from J, with 9 bases between. Germline CDR1 is MNHEY and CDR2 is SVGEGT. The CDR3 has 13 amino acids. In DNA form, the CDR3 reads TGTGCCAGCAGTCTAGGACATACCGGGGAGCTGTTTTTT. Translated: CASSLGHTGELFF.

V is TRBV18 and J is TRBJ2-4, with TRBD1 identical over 9 bases. The V gene's germline CDR1 is KGHSH and CDR2 LQKENI. Trimming removed 2 bases from V and 0 bases from J; junction bases left unmatched: 14. This CDR3 region has 20 residues. The CDR3 sequence: CASSPFSGQGRLTAKNIQYF. The CDR3 DNA is TGTGCCAGCTCACCATTTTCTGGACAGGGGCGGTTGACAGCCAAAAACATTCAGTACTTC.

The chain uses TRBV10-3 and TRBJ2-3, with 8 bases identical to TRBD2. Trimming took 7 bases from V and 2 from J; bases not matched to a gene: 5. This CDR3 region has 14 residues. Germline CDR1 ENHRY, CDR2 SYGVKD. The DNA of the CDR3 is TGTGCCATCACTCAAGGACTAGCCACAGATACGCAGTATTTT. Protein product: CAITQGLATDTQYF.

V is TRBV28 and J is TRBJ2-5; 7 nucleotides agree with TRBD1. CDR3 length: 15 amino acids. Trimming cost V 6 bases and J 4 bases; bases outside gene matches: 11. The germline gives CDR1 MDHEN, CDR2 SYDVKM. The DNA for the CDR3 is TGTGCCAGCAGCACGAGAGAGGGGGCGGGAGAGACCCAGTACTTC. This encodes CASSTREGAGETQYF.

The V and J genes are TRBV5-1 and TRBJ2-3; weak D call: TRBD2 (6 bases). Trimming took 1 base from V and 2 from J, leaving 14 bases between them. Germline values: CDR1 SGHRS, CDR2 YFSETQ. The CDR3 loop spans 16 amino acids. The CDR3 sequence: CASSLMRGGHTDTQYF. The DNA of the CDR3 is TGCGCCAGCAGCTTGATGCGGGGAGGACACACAGATACGCAGTATTTT.

The gene calls are TRBV28 and TRBJ1-5; 10 nucleotides align to TRBD1. The V segment lost 11 bases and the J segment 5 bases; nucleotides outside the gene matches: 6. Germline CDR1 is MDHEN and CDR2 is SYDVKM. The CDR3 is 13 residues long. The CDR3 nucleotides read TGTGCCTTTGGGGGACAGGGGTATCAGCCCCAGCATTTT. Translated: CAFGGQGYQPQHF.

The rearrangement joins TRBV27 to TRBJ2-2; D not resolved. CDR1 is MNHEY and CDR2 is SMNVEV in the germline V gene (reference sequence). This CDR3 region has 15 residues. The V and J ends lost 5 bases and 7 bases respectively, with 17 bases between them. CDR3 sequence reads: CASSVSRLQNGELFF. In DNA form, the CDR3 reads TGTGCCAGCAGTGTCTCCAGGCTTCAAAACGGGGAGCTGTTTTTT.

The chain employs TRBV28 and TRBJ2-5, with a possible D match to TRBD1 (6 bases). The CDR3 contains 13 residues. From germline, CDR1 is MDHEN and CDR2 SYDVKM. V gave up 6 bases and J gave up 2 bases, with 10 bases separating them. CDR3 sequence reads: CASSRTVQETQYF. For the CDR3, the DNA is TGTGCCAGCAGCAGGACAGTTCAAGAGACCCAGTACTTC.

This clone was seen more than once but under ten times. CDR3 residues: CASSEITRGDNSPLHF. CDR3 coding DNA: TGCGCCAGCAGTGAGATAACGCGGGGGGATAATTCACCCCTCCACTTT. This rearrangement joins TRBV10-2 to TRBJ1-6; maybe TRBD1 (5 bases). The CDR3 is 16 residues long. Trimming took 2 bases from V and 5 from J, leaving 13 bases between them. Germline V gene sequence: CDR1 WSHSY, CDR2 SAAADI.

The chain recombines TRBV7-8 with TRBJ1-5, with no clear D. V was trimmed by 0 bases and J by 2 bases, leaving 5 bases between them. CDR3 length: 14 amino acids. In germline, CDR1 is SGHVS, CDR2 FQNEAQ. The CDR3 loop reads CASSLASGNQPQHF. CDR3 in DNA: TGTGCCAGCAGCTTAGCGAGTGGCAATCAGCCCCAGCATTTT.

J is TRBJ2-7 and V is TRBV11-3; no clear D. Germline V gene lookup returns CDR1 SGHNT and CDR2 YENEEA. There are 14 residues in the CDR3. Trimming stripped 2 bases from V and 3 bases from J, with 11 bases between. For the CDR3, the DNA is TGTGCCAGCAGCTTATACGGGTCTGACTACGAGCAGTACTTC. It encodes CASSLYGSDYEQYF.

The chain carries TRBV19 and TRBJ1-2; a weak D match, TRBD1 (6 bases). The V end was cut by 7 bases, the J end by 7 bases, with 16 bases between. The CDR3 has 13 amino acids. Germline V lookup: CDR1 LNHDA, CDR2 SQIVND (reference sequence). CDR3: CASTNNRDGGYTF. The CDR3 DNA reads TGTGCCAGTACCAATAACAGGGATGGTGGCTACACCTTC.

This clone showed up just a few times. V gene TRBV7-8 combines with J gene TRBJ2-1; 11 nucleotides agree with TRBD2. Germline V gene lookup returns CDR1 SGHVS and CDR2 FQNEAQ. V gave up 2 bases and J gave up 2 bases; unmatched junction bases: 2. CDR3 length equals 16 residues. This CDR3 reads CASSLFSGGAYNEQFF. As DNA, the CDR3 is TGTGCCAGCAGCTTATTTAGCGGGGGGGCCTACAATGAGCAGTTCTTC.

V gene TRBV29-1 combines with J gene TRBJ1-2, with D possibly TRBD1 on 6 matching bases. Per the germline V gene, CDR1 is SQVTM and CDR2 is ANQGSEA. The V gene lost 6 bases and the J gene lost 5 bases, with 13 bases spanning the gap. This CDR3 spans 12 amino acids. The CDR3 loop reads CSVMTGLYGYTF. As DNA, the CDR3 is TGCAGCGTAATGACAGGCCTTTATGGCTACACCTTC.

The chain is built from TRBV6-5 and TRBJ1-3, with TRBD1 matching over 9 bases. Germline CDR1 is MNHEY and CDR2 is SVGAGI. V trimming: 9 bases; J trimming: 5 bases; junction bases outside the gene matches: 11. The CDR3 is made up of 15 amino acids. The CDR3 spells CASKPGQGNRNTIYF. CDR3 coding DNA: TGTGCCAGTAAACCGGGACAGGGAAACAGAAACACCATATATTTT.

The CDR3 is CASRNRLAGGYEQYF. CDR3 bases: TGTGCCAGCCGAAATAGACTAGCGGGAGGATACGAGCAGTACTTC. The chain employs TRBV28 and TRBJ2-7, with TRBD2 matching 13 bases. This CDR3 is 15 amino acids long. CDR1 and CDR2 from the germline V gene are MDHEN and SYDVKM. V gave up 8 bases and J gave up 4 bases; unmatched junction bases: 8.

A few counts support this clone. The rearrangement uses TRBV30 and TRBJ2-3; the D is unclear. Trimming left V 2 bases short and J 8 bases short, with 11 bases between. The CDR3 sequence is 12 residues long. Germline CDR1 and CDR2: GTSNPN and SVGIG (reference sequence). The CDR3 coding sequence is TGTGCCTGGAGTCCCCCGGGTGGTACGCAGTATTTT. Protein sequence: CAWSPPGGTQYF.

This chain uses TRBV30 with TRBJ1-1; the match to TRBD1 covers 7 bases. This CDR3 contains 13 residues. The V gene end was trimmed by 5 bases and the J gene end by 1 base; junction bases not matched to a gene: 4. Germline-derived CDR1 and CDR2 are GTSNPN and SVGIG (reference sequence). CDR3 loop: CAWRQGRNTEAFF. In DNA, the CDR3 is TGTGCCTGGCGACAGGGAAGGAACACTGAAGCTTTCTTT.

The chain recombines TRBV6-1 with TRBJ2-5, with D possibly matching TRBD2 (5 bases). Between the trimmed V and J ends, which lost 2 bases and 9 bases, there was a span of 25 bases. CDR1 and CDR2 from the germline V gene are MNHNS and SASEGT. The length of the CDR3 is 17 residues. CDR3 nucleotide sequence: TGTGCCAGCAGTGAATCAAGAGAGGGCTTAGCAAGAGATGCCCAGTACTTC. It specifies CASSESREGLARDAQYF.

The V and J genes are TRBV27 and TRBJ2-7; 10 bases map to TRBD1. J lost 5 bases, V lost 10 bases, and 8 bases had no gene match. CDR1 and CDR2 from the germline V gene are MNHEY and SMNVEV (reference sequence). CDR3 length: 13 amino acids. Written as DNA, the CDR3 is TGTGCCACCAGGGGACAGGGGATCCACGAGCAGTACTTC. Translated: CATRGQGIHEQYF.

The chain joins TRBV9 to TRBJ1-2; 7 bases agree with TRBD1. CDR3 length: 13 residues. The V gene's germline CDR1 is SGDLS and CDR2 YYNGEE. Trimming took 3 bases from V and 4 from J; bases not matched to a gene: 3. The CDR3 sequence is CASSAGGSYGYTF. The CDR3 DNA reads TGTGCCAGCAGCGCAGGGGGATCCTATGGCTACACCTTC.

This chain connects TRBV6-5 to TRBJ1-4; the match to TRBD1 covers 8 bases. The CDR3 is 15 amino acids. The trim removed 2 bases at V and 8 bases at J, leaving 7 bases unmatched. Germline loops: CDR1 MNHEY, CDR2 SVGAGI. CDR3 in DNA: TGTGCCAGCAGTTACGTGTCAGGGGGCAGGGAAAAACTGTTTTTT. As protein: CASSYVSGGREKLFF.

This chain uses TRBV10-2 with TRBJ2-1; 11 bases align to TRBD2. Germline V gene data show CDR1 as WSHSY and CDR2 as SAAADI. J was trimmed by 4 bases and V by 7 bases; bases with no gene match: 6. This CDR3 contains 15 residues. CDR3 in amino acids: CASTTGLAAYNEQFF. The CDR3 coding sequence is TGCGCCAGCACCACGGGACTAGCGGCTTACAATGAGCAGTTCTTC.